The rows below give T cell receptor beta chains drawn from one sample of a study of cytomegalovirus exposure and HLA in healthy donors. The assay was immunoSEQ multiplex PCR, and TCRdb's table has in-frame clones only and misses some. The sample holds approximately 110,000 clones, about three quarters seen once. The specimen sequenced was PBMCs. The source is a woman aged 30 to 39 in good health and CMV-seronegative. The CDR3 runs from the conserved cysteine through the conserved F or W. The D gene is left open where the match is weak. The size field is filled for only some rows; it gives once, few, many or a size class.

clone_size	v_call	j_call	d_call	cdr3_nt	cdr3_aa
NA	TRBV10-3	TRBJ2-2	NA	TGTGCCATCAGTGCTCAACTAGATTCCGGGGAGCTGTTTTTT	CAISAQLDSGELFF
NA	TRBV4-1	TRBJ2-7	NA	TGCGCCAGCAGCCAAGATATAGGGGCGAGCTCCTACGAGCAGTACTTC	CASSQDIGASSYEQYF
NA	TRBV11-2	TRBJ2-5	TRBD2	TGTGCCAGCAGCCTAGGACTAGCGGGAGGTAGGGAGACCCAGTACTTC	CASSLGLAGGRETQYF
NA	TRBV2	TRBJ2-3	TRBD2	TGTGCCAGCAGGAGGACTAGGACAGATACGCAGTATTTT	CASRRTRTDTQYF
NA	TRBV6-5	TRBJ2-7	TRBD2	TGTGCCAGCAGCAGGACTAGCGGGAAGTCCGAGCAGTACTTC	CASSRTSGKSEQYF
NA	TRBV18	TRBJ2-5	NA	TGTGCCAGCTCACCAACAGGGACCCAAGAGACCCAGTACTTC	CASSPTGTQETQYF
once	TRBV5-5	TRBJ1-2	TRBD1	TGTGCCAGCAGCTTTGGACAGGGGAACTATGGCTACACCTTC	CASSFGQGNYGYTF
NA	TRBV7-3	TRBJ2-3	NA	TGTGCCAGCAGCTTTAGTCAGGTCAGCACAGATACGCAGTATTTT	CASSFSQVSTDTQYF
NA	TRBV19	TRBJ1-1	NA	TGTGCCAGTAGTATCTTGCAGGGTGCGAGAAGTACTGAAGCTTTCTTT	CASSILQGARSTEAFF
NA	TRBV4-1	TRBJ2-7	NA	TGCGCCAGCAGCCAACAGCCCCGGAGGCCTACCTACGAGCAGTACTTC	CASSQQPRRPTYEQYF
NA	TRBV10-3	TRBJ2-1	NA	TGTGCCATCAGTACGATCAGGGGCATCGTCAATGAGCAGTTCTTC	CAISTIRGIVNEQFF
NA	TRBV5-6	TRBJ2-7	TRBD2	TGTGCCAGCAGCCCTAGCGGGAGGGCTGTCTACGAGCAGTACTTC	CASSPSGRAVYEQYF
NA	TRBV2	TRBJ1-2	NA	TGTGCCAGCACTGGCACCGCAATGACACGACGCTACACCTTC	CASTGTAMTRRYTF
NA	TRBV19	TRBJ2-7	NA	TGTGCCAGTAGTATAAGGCAGGGTGCCTACGAGCAGTACTTC	CASSIRQGAYEQYF
once	TRBV5-1	TRBJ1-1	NA	TGCGCCAGCAGTTACATCCCAGGGCAGAACACTGAAGCTTTCTTT	CASSYIPGQNTEAFF
NA	TRBV5-1	TRBJ2-6	TRBD1	TGCGCCAGCAGCAGGGGACAGGGGGCTAACTCTGGGGCCAACGTCCTGACTTTC	CASSRGQGANSGANVLTF
few	TRBV27	TRBJ2-3	TRBD2	TGTGCCACCTCAGTGGGACTAGCGGGTAGGCGGGGCACAGATACGCAGTATTTT	CATSVGLAGRRGTDTQYF
NA	TRBV13	TRBJ1-2	NA	TGTGCCAGCAGCTTACGAGGATATGGCTACACCTTC	CASSLRGYGYTF
NA	TRBV19	TRBJ2-7	TRBD1	TGTGCCAGTAGTATAGGCGGACAGGGGGCCTACGAGCAGTACTTC	CASSIGGQGAYEQYF
NA	TRBV5-1	TRBJ2-1	NA	TGCGCCAGCAGCTTGGGACAGCGTTACAATGAGCAGTTCTTC	CASSLGQRYNEQFF
NA	TRBV11-3	TRBJ2-5	TRBD2	TGTGCCAGCAGCTCGGGGACTAGCGGGAGGAGTGAGCAGTACTTC	CASSSGTSGRSEQYF
NA	TRBV7-2	TRBJ2-1	NA	TGTGCCAGCAGCTTGGGCGATTCCGGGGGGCAGTTCTTC	CASSLGDSGGQFF
NA	TRBV5-1	TRBJ1-1	NA	TGCGCCAGCGCAAATCAGGGTCTGAACACTGAAGCTTTCTTT	CASANQGLNTEAFF
NA	TRBV6-5	TRBJ2-3	NA	TGTGCCAGCAGTTACTCGGGGGAGGTGACAGATACGCAGTATTTT	CASSYSGEVTDTQYF
NA	TRBV27	TRBJ2-7	NA	TGTGCCAGCAGGACGGGACAACTAGGATTCTACGAGCAGTACTTC	CASRTGQLGFYEQYF
NA	TRBV2	TRBJ1-2	NA	TGTGCCAGCAACAGTCCGGAACTTAACTATGGCTACACCTTC	CASNSPELNYGYTF
NA	TRBV19	TRBJ1-4	NA	TGTGCCAGTAGTACGAGGACAGCTAAAGTTAATGAAAAACTGTTTTTT	CASSTRTAKVNEKLFF
NA	TRBV18	TRBJ2-7	TRBD2	TGTGCCAGCTCAAGGGGAGCGGGAACATACGAGCAGTACTTC	CASSRGAGTYEQYF
NA	TRBV12-1	TRBJ2-3	NA	TGTGCCAGCAGCTTTGGCTCCAGGGAGGGCACAGATACGCAGTATTTT	CASSFGSREGTDTQYF
NA	TRBV19	TRBJ1-4	NA	TGTGCCAGTAGTATAGAATTTGCAGGGCGCGTTAATGAAAAACTGTTTTTT	CASSIEFAGRVNEKLFF
NA	TRBV29-1	TRBJ2-7	NA	TGCAGCGTTGAAGAAATCGAGGGAACCTCCTACGAGCAGTACTTC	CSVEEIEGTSYEQYF
once	TRBV19	TRBJ2-2	NA	TGTGCCAGTAGTATGGTAGAAACGGGGGAGCTGTTTTTT	CASSMVETGELFF
NA	TRBV5-1	TRBJ1-1	NA	TGCGCCAGCAGCCGGAGGGGAGAGGGAACTGAAGCTTTCTTT	CASSRRGEGTEAFF
once	TRBV2	TRBJ1-2	TRBD1	TGTGCCAGCAGTGAATCGACAGGGTATACCTATGGCTACACCTTC	CASSESTGYTYGYTF
NA	TRBV5-6	TRBJ2-5	NA	TGTGCCAGCAGCTCCTACGACGGCCGGGGGGAGACCCAGTACTTC	CASSSYDGRGETQYF
few	TRBV5-6	TRBJ2-3	TRBD2	TGTGCCAGCAGCTTGTGGGCTAGCGGGGGCCGCACAGATACGCAGTATTTT	CASSLWASGGRTDTQYF
NA	TRBV9	TRBJ2-3	NA	TGTGCCAGCAGCCCCCCGGGCCTAGGGGGCACAGATACGCAGTATTTT	CASSPPGLGGTDTQYF
NA	TRBV9	TRBJ2-5	TRBD2	TGTGCCAGCAGCGTAGGGGGGGGAACGGGAGGTCGGGAGACCCAGTACTTC	CASSVGGGTGGRETQYF
few	TRBV7-9	TRBJ2-7	NA	TGTTCCAGCAGCTTTGGACAGCCAGCCTACGAGCAGTACTTC	CSSSFGQPAYEQYF
NA	TRBV27	TRBJ1-2	NA	TGTGCCAGCAGTGGGGCAGGGGAGTTCTATGGCTACACCTTC	CASSGAGEFYGYTF
NA	TRBV7-3	TRBJ2-1	TRBD2	TGTGCCAGCAGCCCCGATGGGACTAGCGGGGTTTATGAGCAGTTCTTC	CASSPDGTSGVYEQFF
NA	TRBV9	TRBJ2-3	NA	TGTGCCAGCAGCGTAGAAGGTAGCGGTATAAGGGATACGCAGTATTTT	CASSVEGSGIRDTQYF
NA	TRBV29-1	TRBJ1-2	NA	TGCAGCGTTGAATCCGGGGTTCGGGGAGGCTACACCTTC	CSVESGVRGGYTF
NA	TRBV5-4	TRBJ1-2	NA	TGTGCCAGCAGCTTGGTTGACGCGCGGGGGAGTGGCTACACCTTC	CASSLVDARGSGYTF
few	TRBV19	TRBJ2-5	NA	TGTGCCAGTAGGGGAGGAGAGACCCAGTACTTC	CASRGGETQYF
NA	TRBV7-8	TRBJ1-5	NA	TGTGCCAGCAGCTTAGAGGCCAGGGGACGCTATCAGCCCCAGCATTTT	CASSLEARGRYQPQHF
NA	TRBV6-1	TRBJ2-3	TRBD2	TGTGCCAGCAGGGTTAGCGGGGCCAGGAAGGATACGCAGTATTTT	CASRVSGARKDTQYF
NA	TRBV7-3	TRBJ2-1	TRBD2	TGTGCCAGCAGCACCGGGACTAGCGGGGGTGAGCAGTTCTTC	CASSTGTSGGEQFF
NA	TRBV6-1	TRBJ2-7	NA	TGTGCCAGCAGAGGACAAAACTCCTACGAGCAGTACTTC	CASRGQNSYEQYF
NA	TRBV7-9	TRBJ1-5	NA	TGTGCCAGCAGCTTACAGGGAAGGGGCCAGCCCCAGCATTTT	CASSLQGRGQPQHF
few	TRBV18	TRBJ1-1	NA	TGTGCCAGCTCACCTACCCCCAGGAGGAGAAACACTGAAGCTTTCTTT	CASSPTPRRRNTEAFF
NA	TRBV4-1	TRBJ2-7	TRBD2	TGCGCCAGCAGCCAAGTAGATATGGGACTAGCGGGCACCTACGAGCAGTACTTC	CASSQVDMGLAGTYEQYF
NA	TRBV5-6	TRBJ1-2	TRBD1	TGTGCCACCTCGGAGGACAGGGGGCAGTATGGCTACACCTTC	CATSEDRGQYGYTF
NA	TRBV15	TRBJ2-1	NA	TGTGCCACCAGCAGGGAAGGAGGTGGAGGGGAAAATTACAATGAGCAGTTCTTC	CATSREGGGGENYNEQFF
once	TRBV2	TRBJ2-3	TRBD2	TGTGCCAGCAGTGAACGACCGGGGGGAGCCGCAGATACGCAGTATTTT	CASSERPGGAADTQYF